Reported below is one T cell receptor beta chain. Its cognate antigen is unknown. This CDR3 has 15 amino acids. The germline CDR1 and CDR2 sequences are PRHDT and FYEKMQ (reference sequence). V gave up 2 bases and J gave up 2 bases, with 13 bases separating them. This specimen comes from a study of shared clonotypes between healthy human individuals. Study overall: Per donor, three plates held CD4 naive cells, three held CD4 memory, two held CD8 naive and one held CD8 memory. The study, taken as a whole, reports: It was anticipated that sequencing depth would influence how many clonotypes donors shared.

The study ran the assay at deep level. Method: immunoSEQ multiplex PCR; TCRdb's copy keeps in-frame clones and lacks some. Of over 2 million clones listed, approximately 94% are singletons. Naive-designated CD8 cells lacked CD45RO, were positively enriched for CCR7, and omitted terminally differentiated effector memory CD45RA+ cells. The V call is TRBV13, the J call TRBJ2-7, with unresolved D. The sequenced material came from naive CD8+ T cells sorted from blood. The sequence came from a man aged 18 to 29 in good health. The CDR3 coding sequence is TGTGCCAGCAGCTTATTGGGCATTGACGCCTACGAGCAGTACTTC. This gives the protein CASSLLGIDAYEQYF.